The 14 T cell receptor beta chains presented below share a single source sample, sequenced in a study of cytomegalovirus exposure and HLA in healthy donors. 13 Jbeta primers and 60 Vbeta primers were used for the PCR. Method: immunoSEQ multiplex PCR; TCRdb's copy keeps in-frame clones and lacks some. The repertoire holds approximately 150,000 clones, with less than 80% as singletons. Material: PBMCs. The receptors shown here come from a man between 40 and 49 years old in good health and CMV-seronegative.

This clone came up once. At one of its ends the junction is not consistent with the germline gene, which may arise from a read error. The V call is TRBV7-9, the J call TRBJ1-6, with 7 bases aligning to TRBD1. This CDR3 has 12 amino acids. Germline CDR1 SEHNR, CDR2 FQNEAQ (reference sequence). The CDR3 region is CSSSTGESPLHF. CDR3 in DNA: TGTTCCAGCAGTACAGGGGAATCACCCCTCCACTTT.

V gene TRBV18 combines with J gene TRBJ1-5; 9 bases line up with TRBD1. V shed 6 bases and J 8 bases; nucleotides not matched to a gene: 8. Germline CDR1 KGHSH, CDR2 LQKENI. CDR3 length: 14 residues. Here the CDR3 DNA reads TGTGCCAGCTCTATGGACAGGGGACTTGAGCCCCAGCATTTT. As protein: CASSMDRGLEPQHF.

J is TRBJ2-7 and V is TRBV7-9; 9 positions agree with TRBD1. Germline V gene data show CDR1 as SEHNR and CDR2 as FQNEAQ (reference sequence). Trimming at V came to 1 base and at J to 0 bases, leaving 4 bases not matched to a gene. The CDR3 sequence is 16 residues long. The CDR3 protein is CASSLEDRGSSYEQYF. CDR3 nucleotide sequence: TGTGCCAGCAGCTTAGAGGACAGGGGTAGCTCCTACGAGCAGTACTTC.

CDR3 sequence: CASSPQGLAGGQQFF. In nucleotides, the CDR3 is TGCGCCAGCAGCCCTCAGGGACTAGCGGGGGGCCAGCAGTTCTTC. The V and J genes are TRBV5-1 and TRBJ2-1; 15 positions match TRBD2. The CDR3 is 15 residues long. Trimming removed 4 bases from V and 11 bases from J; junction bases left unmatched: 7. Germline-derived CDR1 and CDR2 are SGHRS and YFSETQ.

This chain connects TRBV6-5 to TRBJ1-5; TRBD1 aligns across 7 bases. The CDR3 runs 15 residues. Looked up from germline, CDR1 is MNHEY and CDR2 is SVGAGI. V lost 5 bases and J lost 5; bases outside the gene matches: 9. CDR3 residues: CASSATGSVDQPQHF. The CDR3 DNA is TGTGCCAGCAGTGCGACAGGGAGCGTTGATCAGCCCCAGCATTTT.

The V call is TRBV19, the J call TRBJ1-1, with no clear D. Trimming stripped 2 bases from V and 1 base from J, with 14 bases between. From germline, CDR1 is LNHDA and CDR2 SQIVND (reference sequence). This CDR3 comprises 16 residues. The CDR3 DNA is TGTGCCAGTAGTATAACTTCGGTGCCAACGAACACTGAAGCTTTCTTT. Protein sequence: CASSITSVPTNTEAFF. Combining the CDR3 with reference TRBV19 and TRBJ1-1 gives the whole variable domain DGGITQSPKYLFRKEGQNVTLSCEQNLNHDAMYWYRQDPGQGLRLIYYSQIVNDFQKGDIAEGYSVSREKKESFPLTVTSAQKNPTAFYLCASSITSVPTNTEAFFGQGTRLTVV.

The rearrangement uses TRBV6-5 and TRBJ2-7, with D perhaps matching TRBD1 (6 bases). Germline assignment: CDR1 MNHEY and CDR2 SVGAGI. Trimming took off 2 bases at V and 3 bases at J, with 14 bases between the two ends. The CDR3 runs to 15 residues. DNA for the CDR3: TGTGCCAGCAGTTACAACGACAGGATTATCTACGAGCAGTACTTC. Protein sequence: CASSYNDRIIYEQYF.

The chain joins TRBV29-1 to TRBJ2-3; 10 nucleotides match TRBD2. J lost 4 bases, V lost 0 bases, and 7 bases had no gene match. Germline loops: CDR1 SQVTM, CDR2 ANQGSEA. This CDR3 spans 16 amino acids. DNA for the CDR3: TGCAGCGTTGAAGATCCCGGGAGCGGGGGGGCAGATACGCAGTATTTT. Translation: CSVEDPGSGGADTQYF.

The chain is built from TRBV9 and TRBJ2-7, with TRBD2 matching over 10 bases. CDR3 length equals 15 residues. The trim removed 0 bases at V and 4 bases at J, leaving 4 bases unmatched. CDR1 SGDLS and CDR2 YYNGEE come from the germline V gene. The CDR3 loop reads CASSVDGSGGYEQYF. The CDR3 DNA reads as TGTGCCAGCAGCGTAGATGGTAGCGGGGGGTACGAGCAGTACTTC.

The chain carries TRBV7-3 and TRBJ2-7; D is unclear. Germline V gives CDR1 SGHTA, CDR2 FQGTGA. This CDR3 is built from 15 residues. V was clipped by 5 bases and J by 7 bases, with 21 bases between them. The CDR3 region has the DNA TGTGCCAGCAGCCCGGCCGGCGGTGGGTATCGGGAGCAGTACTTC. Encoded protein: CASSPAGGGYREQYF.

The chain couples TRBV12-5 to TRBJ1-4; TRBD1 might be the D (5 bases). Trimming cost V 3 bases and J 5 bases, with 13 bases left between them. This CDR3 region has 15 residues. Germline CDR1 reads LGHNT; CDR2 reads FRNRAP. The CDR3 loop reads CASGFGVGANEKLFF. The CDR3 DNA follows: TGTGCTAGTGGTTTCGGTGTAGGGGCGAATGAAAAACTGTTTTTT.

CDR3 residues: CASSVPFGHANTGELFF. The CDR3 nucleotides read TGTGCCAGCAGCGTTCCCTTCGGACACGCGAACACCGGGGAGCTGTTTTTT. This rearrangement joins TRBV9 to TRBJ2-2; tentative D call: TRBD1 (5 bases). The germline CDR1 and CDR2 sequences are SGDLS and YYNGEE. The CDR3 is made up of 17 amino acids. The V end was cut by 2 bases, the J end by 0 bases, with 14 bases between.

V is TRBV4-2 and J is TRBJ1-6; the D gene is possibly TRBD1 (5 bases). The CDR3 consists of 15 residues. Trimming removed 0 bases from V and 10 bases from J, with 13 bases in between. Germline-derived CDR1 and CDR2 are LGHNA and YNFKEQ. The CDR3 spells CASSQERGGWSPLHF. In DNA, the CDR3 is TGTGCCAGCAGCCAAGAGAGGGGAGGATGGTCACCCCTCCACTTT.

The genes are TRBV9 and TRBJ2-1, with 11 bases identical to TRBD1. CDR1 is SGDLS, CDR2 YYNGEE, per germline. The CDR3 covers 15 residues. Trimming cost V 4 bases and J 3 bases; bases outside gene matches: 3. In DNA, the CDR3 is TGTGCCAGCAGCTCGGGACAGGGGGTCTACAATGAGCAGTTCTTC. Translated, it gives CASSSGQGVYNEQFF.